One and the same sample provided the 14 T cell receptor beta chains below, sequenced in a study of response to subunit inactivated influenza vaccine (dated by TCRdb to the late 2010s). Library preparation employed RT-PCR. The data were produced on an Illumina HiSeq 2500. The raw public data were reprocessed by TCRdb itself: fastp quality trimming at Q25, MiXCR clonotype calling, in-frame beta chains only. Rows with a matching CDR3 protein are joined into one entry that keeps the most common DNA and genes. Across this sample there are some 850,000 distinct CDR3 sequences, with roughly 18% seen only once. The top ten clonotypes cover about a tenth of the sample. The specimen was PBMCs from blood, collected roughly 5 days after vaccination. The receptor source for this set is a man in his fifties or sixties who received an inactivated influenza vaccine. Donor details come from another sample of the same person, matched by shared clones.

This clonotype has just a few counts. The chain employs TRBV7-2 and TRBJ1-5, with D maybe TRBD1 (5 bases). In germline, CDR1 is SGHTA, CDR2 FQGNSA. Trimming cost V 3 bases and J 6 bases, with 15 bases left between them. This CDR3 has 15 amino acids. CDR3 protein: CASSLGRPWVQPQHF. The DNA for the CDR3 is TGTGCCAGCAGCTTGGGACGGCCATGGGTTCAGCCCCAGCATTTT.

This clonotype was observed at least ten times. V usage is TRBV30 and J usage is TRBJ1-5, with D possibly TRBD1 on 5 matching bases. Trimming removed 3 bases at V and 0 bases at J, with 12 bases between. This CDR3 contains 15 residues. Germline V gene sequence: CDR1 GTSNPN, CDR2 SVGIG (reference sequence). Written as DNA, the CDR3 is TGTGCCTGGAGCCCCGGACATCTTAGCAATCAGCCCCAGCATTTT. It specifies CAWSPGHLSNQPQHF.

V is TRBV4-3 and J is TRBJ1-2; D is unresolved. The CDR3 is 13 residues long. V was pared by 2 bases and J by 8 bases, with 12 bases between. CDR1 is LGHNA, CDR2 YSLEER, per germline. The CDR3 loop is CASSQTETGGYTF. The CDR3 region has the DNA TGCGCCAGCAGCCAAACGGAGACTGGGGGCTACACCTTC.

V usage is TRBV11-2 and J usage is TRBJ2-5; 9 bases line up with TRBD2. CDR1 is SGHAT and CDR2 is FQNNGV in the germline V gene. The CDR3 runs to 16 residues. Trimming cost V 2 bases and J 2 bases; bases outside gene matches: 6. CDR3 region: CASSLKLAGPQETQYF. In DNA form, the CDR3 reads TGTGCCAGCAGCTTAAAACTAGCGGGCCCACAAGAGACCCAGTACTTC. Full variable domain (missing parts from reference TRBV11-2 and TRBJ2-5): EAGVAQSPRYKIIEKRQSVAFWCNPISGHATLYWYQQILGQGPKLLIQFQNNGVVDDSQLPKDRFSAERLKGVDSTLKIQPAKLEDSAVYLCASSLKLAGPQETQYFGPGTRLLVL.

This clonotype was counted a few times. The J gene is TRBJ1-4, the V gene TRBV4-2; 7 bases agree with TRBD1. The germline CDR1 and CDR2 sequences are LGHNA and YNFKEQ. The CDR3 is 15 residues long. The V segment lost 1 base and the J segment 7 bases; nucleotides outside the gene matches: 6. The CDR3 nucleotides are TGTGCCAGCAGCCAAGTAACAGGGGCGGGTGAAAAACTGTTTTTT. As protein: CASSQVTGAGEKLFF.

This chain links TRBV27 with TRBJ2-1; no clear D gene. The CDR3 runs 13 residues. The germline V gene encodes CDR1 MNHEY and CDR2 SMNVEV (reference sequence). V shed 1 base and J shed 10 bases, with 11 bases lying between them. The CDR3 DNA reads TGTGCCAGCAGTTTATTAGGCGTGGCGGAGCAGTTCTTC. It translates to CASSLLGVAEQFF.

CDR3 nucleotides: TGCAGCGTGGGCGGGACAGGGGACGGCGAGCAGTACTTC. Protein: CSVGGTGDGEQYF. The V gene is TRBV29-1, the J gene TRBJ2-7; the match to TRBD1 covers 10 bases. Germline lookup yields CDR1 SQVTM and CDR2 ANQGSEA. V dropped 6 bases and J dropped 6; count of bases not matched to a gene: 8. The CDR3 extends over 13 amino acids.

The chain has TRBV6-2 or TRBV6-3 and TRBJ2-7, with TRBD2 matching over 8 bases. V trimming: 0 bases; J trimming: 0 bases; junction bases outside the gene matches: 4. The CDR3 sequence is 16 residues long. In germline, CDR1 is MNHEY, CDR2 SVGEGT. The CDR3 sequence: CASSYSISGTSYEQYF. CDR3 in DNA: TGTGCCAGCAGTTACTCGATTAGCGGGACCTCCTACGAGCAGTACTTC.

This clonotype turned up a few times. The chain combines TRBV29-1 with TRBJ1-5; the match to TRBD1 covers 8 bases. The CDR3 contains 14 residues. V shed 4 bases, J shed 5 bases, and the junction held 7 bases outside the gene matches. CDR1 SQVTM and CDR2 ANQGSEA come from the germline V gene. The CDR3 sequence is CSVASGGFDQPQHF. CDR3 DNA: TGCAGCGTTGCATCAGGGGGCTTCGATCAGCCCCAGCATTTT.

The J gene is TRBJ2-2, the V gene TRBV4-3; 11 positions match TRBD2. The ends lost 9 bases at V and 6 bases at J; junction bases unmatched: 9. CDR3 length: 15 amino acids. Germline V gene sequence: CDR1 LGHNA, CDR2 YSLEER. The CDR3 nucleotides read TGCGCCAGTACCCCGGGACTAGCGGTCGCCGGGGAGCTGTTTTTT. As protein: CASTPGLAVAGELFF.

Of note for this clonotype: A junction boundary mismatches the germline segment, possibly from a read error. The chain links TRBV12-3 or TRBV12-4 to TRBJ2-7; D unresolved. The CDR3 totals 14 residues. Here the CDR3 DNA reads TGTGCCAGCAGTTTGGAGCAATTTACCTACGAGCTGTACTTC. This translates into CASSLEQFTYELYF.

This clonotype was detected a few times. This rearrangement joins TRBV6-2 or TRBV6-3 to TRBJ2-1, with 8 bases identical to TRBD1. The V gene's germline CDR1 is MNHEY and CDR2 SVGEGT. J lost 6 bases, V lost 5 bases, and 9 bases had no gene match. The CDR3 consists of 15 residues. The CDR3 sequence is CASSLDRVSVNEQFF. In DNA form, the CDR3 reads TGTGCCAGCAGTCTGGACAGGGTGTCCGTCAATGAGCAGTTCTTC.

This clonotype was detected a few times. This sequence joins TRBV6-2 or TRBV6-3 and TRBJ2-5; D is ambiguous. CDR1 is MNHEY, CDR2 SVGEGT, per germline. V was shortened by 1 base and J by 9 bases, with 12 bases between the two germline ends. The CDR3 has 13 amino acids. In nucleotides, the CDR3 is TGTGCCAGCAGTTACTATGGGAAACTCCCCCAGTACTTC. Translated, it gives CASSYYGKLPQYF.

The chain employs TRBV6-5 and TRBJ2-7, with 11 bases that match TRBD2. The ends lost 0 bases at V and 2 bases at J; junction bases unmatched: 3. The CDR3 contains 16 residues. The germline V gene encodes CDR1 MNHEY and CDR2 SVGAGI. This CDR3 is CASSYSPSGGTYEQYF. The CDR3 coding sequence is TGTGCCAGCAGTTACTCGCCTAGCGGGGGGACCTACGAGCAGTACTTC.